This T cell receptor (beta chain) was found in a study of long-term antiretroviral therapy in people with HIV (dated by TCRdb to 2022 to 2024). About the study as a whole: The earliest samples were collected about a decade before the 2015 WHO recommendation for immediate ART, when ART was typically delayed until CD4 counts fell. A total of some 210 cryopreserved PBMC samples were contributed to the cohort by 30 adults with confirmed HIV infection, with samples collected serially over a mean of approximately six years (range 1-12). A retrospective serial study tested whether ART initiation and durable HIV suppression were associated with changes in peripheral blood TRB repertoire composition and diversity. No cross-contamination during QIAcube processing was seen in test extractions of a monoclonal T-cell line run alongside 33 polyclonal samples. Of the 30 participants with HIV, roughly 10 were female.

The immunoSEQ hsTCRB v3.0 assay was used at survey level resolution to sequence the TRB variable region. TRB sequencing targeted a depth of about 35,000-50,000 T-cell genomes per sample. Pooled TRB libraries were sequenced on an Illumina MiSeq with a v3 150-cycle kit. The original pipeline was this. Repertoire analysis ran in R within a reproducible Nextflow workflow covering QC, data transformation and analysis. LymphoSeq2, an R package for exploring AIRR-Seq data, was used to implement the custom analyses. A handful of samples yielding fewer than 5000 total TRB sequences were excluded, leaving approximately 200 analyzed HIV repertoires. Among the 180 to 200 retained HIV repertoires, approximately 57 were collected before ART initiation and about 130 were collected after ART initiation. Repertoires were downsampled to 5000 TRB nucleotide sequences, with summary statistics averaged over 100 downsampling iterations. TRB sequences were retained for analysis only if CDR3 regions of at least seven amino acids were present. A Shannon entropy-derived clonality score and the Gini coefficient were used to measure diversity. In the repertoire networks, any two of the top 5000 CDR3 amino acid sequences were linked whenever the two sequences differed by an edit distance of one. Antigen specificity groups and MHC restriction were predicted for TRB CDR3 amino acid sequences with GLIPH2. Known CMV, EBV, HIV or tissue antigen associations were flagged by matching CDR3 amino acid sequences against VDJdb and McPAS-TCR. Pre-ART, post-ART and control groups were compared with Wilcoxon signed-rank tests and Holm-Bonferroni correction. TCRdb took over this immuneACCESS table, retaining in-frame rearrangements with V and J assigned. Such tables are incomplete; in checked studies, under half of the missing clones stem from an unresolved V gene, and the remainder is unexplained. Clone size and the V and J calls come from that table; the DNA yielded D and trimming. Recorded for this sample are more than 10,000 clones; 60% to 80% of them occurred a single time. 13% to 15% of the sample lies in the top ten.

The CDR3 starts with the cysteine, ends with the phenylalanine, and has 12 residues. Only the CDR3 DNA is retained, 36 bases long and in frame from the first base. The trim is 3 bases for V and 1 base for J, with a gap of 1 base between the germline ends. CDR1 and CDR2, per the germline V gene, are SGDLS and YYNGEE. On the study overall, not on this receptor specifically: Starting ART was linked to a significant rise in TRB diversity, yet even after long-term ART the diversity remained significantly lower than in transplant donor controls. Expanded TRB clones identified before ART initiation dominated the repertoire at all time points, although this dominance fluctuated and declined in many PLHIV after ART. Unsorted PBMC were profiled instead of sorted CD4+ and CD8+ T cells because pre-ART samples had limited cell numbers. HIV repertoires had narrower CDR3 length ranges than controls, and the network structure suggested an antigen-experienced repertoire that shifted only slightly toward naive after ART. Limited PBMC availability meant only the TCR beta chain was sequenced, without alpha chain pairing. No data were available on ART adherence, viral resistance or therapy changes, limiting inferences about post-ART repertoire changes. The samples span the years 2004 to 2017, and the ART regimens used at that time may not be as effective as current regimens.

Inclusion was restricted to participants for whom at least one PBMC sample before ART initiation and at least two post-ART samples were available. Treatment was received in the United States of America by all participants with HIV. Before DNA extraction, cryopreserved samples containing about 0.9-11 million PBMC were thawed and washed. At the time of the earliest PBMC sample, participants with HIV were aged between about 20 and 54 years. PBMC samples were contributed by each participant from 1-4 timepoints before ART initiation and 2-8 timepoints after ART initiation, with a median of 7 samples. For every participant, serial HIV viral load, CD4+ T-cell count, ART history and demographic data were obtained. Genomic DNA was extracted from unsorted PBMC with a Qiagen kit on a QIAcube, processed in batches of 12 samples. In its sample, this clone was seen a few times. The target of this receptor is not known. Base qualities are missing; no much larger clone stands one base away.

The clonotype was recovered from a young woman with HIV. This chain joins TRBV9 to TRBJ2-2, with no confident D gene call. The material sequenced was unsorted PBMCs, taken 1.3 years after starting antiretroviral therapy. Read as DNA, the sequence is TGTGCCAGCAGCGGGAACACCGGGGAGCTGTTTTTT. Its translation is CASSGNTGELFF.